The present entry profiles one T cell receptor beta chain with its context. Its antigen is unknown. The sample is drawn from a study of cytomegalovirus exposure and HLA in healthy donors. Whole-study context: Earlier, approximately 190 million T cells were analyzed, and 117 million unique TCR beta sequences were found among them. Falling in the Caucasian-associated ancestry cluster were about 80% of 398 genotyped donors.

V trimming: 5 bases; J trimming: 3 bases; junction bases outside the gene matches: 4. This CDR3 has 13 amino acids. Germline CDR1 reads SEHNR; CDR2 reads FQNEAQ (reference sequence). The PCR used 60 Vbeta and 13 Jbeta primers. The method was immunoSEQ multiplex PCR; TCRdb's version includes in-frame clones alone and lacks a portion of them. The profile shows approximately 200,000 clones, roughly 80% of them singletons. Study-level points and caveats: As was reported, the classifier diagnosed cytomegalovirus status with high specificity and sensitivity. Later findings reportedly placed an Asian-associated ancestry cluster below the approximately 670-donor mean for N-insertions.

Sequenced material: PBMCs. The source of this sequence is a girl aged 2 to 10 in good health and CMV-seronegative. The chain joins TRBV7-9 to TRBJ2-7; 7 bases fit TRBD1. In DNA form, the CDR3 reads TGTGCCAGCAGCCCGGGACAGCTCTACGAGCAGTACTTC. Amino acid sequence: CASSPGQLYEQYF.